Below are 28 T cell receptor beta chains sequenced from a single sample in a study of OX40 agonist ivuxolimab in advanced cancers. Assay: immunoSEQ multiplex PCR; the TCRdb copy retains only in-frame clones and omits some. Seen here are nearly 95,000 clones, approximately 94% observed once, and the top ten hold over 2%. Sequencing was performed on CD4+ or CD8+ T cells sorted from blood, taken in a trial of the OX40 agonist ivuxolimab. The receptors come from an adult with an advanced solid tumor such as melanoma, head and neck, liver or kidney cancer.

This chain joins TRBV4-1 and TRBJ1-4, with D unresolved. Germline-derived CDR1 and CDR2 are MGHRA and YSYEKL. This CDR3 region has 15 residues. V shed 6 bases and J shed 8 bases, with 19 bases lying between them. The CDR3 protein is CASSSGPTMEEKLFF. The CDR3 coding sequence is TGCGCCAGCAGTTCGGGCCCGACGATGGAAGAAAAACTGTTTTTT.

V is TRBV6-5 and J is TRBJ2-2; 7 bases agree with TRBD1. The junction had 5 bases not matched to a gene; V was cut back by 2 bases and J by 5 bases. This CDR3 is 15 amino acids long. Germline values: CDR1 MNHEY, CDR2 SVGAGI. The CDR3 here is CASSYGSGGTGELFF. In DNA, the CDR3 is TGTGCCAGCAGTTACGGGTCAGGGGGAACCGGGGAGCTGTTTTTT.

The rearrangement joins TRBV30 to TRBJ2-5; 10 nucleotides align to TRBD1. The junction had 8 bases not matched to a gene; V was cut back by 5 bases and J by 5 bases. Germline CDR1 GTSNPN, CDR2 SVGIG (reference sequence). CDR3 length equals 14 residues. The CDR3 region has the DNA TGTGCCTGGTTGGACAGGGGGGTTGTGGAGACCCAGTACTTC. It specifies CAWLDRGVVETQYF. The full variable domain, rest sourced from reference TRBV30 and TRBJ2-5, is SQTIHQWPATLVQPVGSPLSLECTVEGTSNPNLYWYRQAAGRGLQLLFYSVGIGQISSEVPQNLSASRPQDRQFILSSKKLLLSDSGFYLCAWLDRGVVETQYFGPGTRLLVL.

V gene TRBV4-1 combines with J gene TRBJ1-4; D gene ambiguous. This CDR3 is built from 13 residues. The ends were cut back, 0 bases at V and 7 bases at J, with 6 bases in the middle. In germline, CDR1 is MGHRA, CDR2 YSYEKL. CDR3 in amino acids: CASSQDPGEKLFF. CDR3 DNA sequence: TGCGCCAGCAGCCAAGATCCAGGTGAAAAACTGTTTTTT.

This rearrangement joins TRBV10-3 to TRBJ2-7; D unclear. Germline V gives CDR1 ENHRY, CDR2 SYGVKD. The CDR3 contains 15 residues. V was clipped by 3 bases and J by 2 bases, with 14 bases between them. CDR3 protein: CAISDRKGDPYEQYF. CDR3 DNA sequence: TGTGCCATCAGTGACCGGAAGGGTGATCCCTACGAGCAGTACTTC.

This clone was observed a single time. The chain couples TRBV29-1 to TRBJ2-7, with 7 nucleotides matching TRBD1. The CDR3 is 12 amino acids. From germline, CDR1 is SQVTM and CDR2 ANQGSEA. Germline trimming cut 7 bases from V and 1 base from J; bases unmatched to any gene: 4. CDR3 protein: CSARQGSYEQYF. For the CDR3, the DNA is TGCAGCGCAAGACAGGGTTCCTACGAGCAGTACTTC.

The CDR3 DNA reads TGTGCCAGCAGCCAAGATCGGTCCCCGGCTGGCTACACCTTC. Protein sequence: CASSQDRSPAGYTF. V is TRBV4-2 and J is TRBJ1-2; D remains ambiguous. The V end was cut by 0 bases, the J end by 7 bases, with 12 bases between. This CDR3 region has 14 residues. Germline loops: CDR1 LGHNA, CDR2 YNFKEQ.

The chain is built from TRBV6-5 and TRBJ2-1, with TRBD2 matching 7 bases. Germline V gene sequence: CDR1 MNHEY, CDR2 SVGAGI. The CDR3 covers 13 residues. CDR3 residues: CEASGSSYNEQFF. CDR3 coding DNA: TGTGAGGCTAGCGGTTCTTCCTACAATGAGCAGTTCTTC.

The chain is built from TRBV4-1 and TRBJ1-2, with 9 bases matching TRBD1. The V gene's germline CDR1 is MGHRA and CDR2 YSYEKL. With V trimmed by 1 base and J by 8 bases, 17 bases remained unmatched. The CDR3 covers 18 residues. The CDR3 region has the DNA TGCGCCAGCAGCCAAGTCGTAAACCCGGGACAGGGCAGTGGGGGCTACACCTTC. Amino acids: CASSQVVNPGQGSGGYTF.

This chain joins TRBV19 and TRBJ1-6; the D is unclear. Germline values: CDR1 LNHDA, CDR2 SQIVND (reference sequence). V was pared by 2 bases and J by 16 bases, with 12 bases between. The CDR3 has 12 amino acids. In nucleotides, the CDR3 is TGTGCCAGTAGTATACCCGGCCAGACACTCCACTTT. Translating it yields CASSIPGQTLHF.

The rearrangement uses TRBV30 and TRBJ1-1, with D perhaps matching TRBD1 (5 bases). Germline CDR1 and CDR2: GTSNPN and SVGIG (reference sequence). The CDR3 runs 16 residues. Trimming pared 0 bases from V and 1 base from J, leaving 15 bases between. The CDR3 spells CAWSVWGRATNTEAFF. The CDR3 DNA reads TGTGCCTGGAGTGTATGGGGCAGGGCAACGAACACTGAAGCTTTCTTT.

This clone was observed a single time. Other DNA sequences within the sample encode an identical CDR3. J is TRBJ1-1 and V is TRBV6-5; D remains ambiguous. This CDR3 spans 13 amino acids. Germline V CDR1 and CDR2: MNHEY, SVGAGI. Trimming took 0 bases from V and 2 from J, leaving 4 bases between them. CDR3 nucleotide sequence: TGTGCCAGCAGTTACTCGTTAAACACTGAAGCTTTCTTT. The encoded protein is CASSYSLNTEAFF.

The chain couples TRBV15 to TRBJ2-1; perhaps D is TRBD1 or TRBD2 (5 bases each). Germline CDR1 and CDR2: LNHNV and YYDKDF (reference sequence). The CDR3 runs to 15 residues. The ends were cut back, 4 bases at V and 5 bases at J, with 15 bases in the middle. This CDR3 reads CATSTPGTVNNEQFF. CDR3 bases: TGTGCCACCAGCACCCCCGGGACGGTAAACAATGAGCAGTTCTTC.

The chain is built from TRBV27 and TRBJ2-5; D ambiguous. CDR1 and CDR2 (germline): MNHEY, SMNVEV (reference sequence). V lost 0 bases and J lost 1, with 6 bases in between. The CDR3 runs 14 residues. DNA of the CDR3: TGTGCCAGCAGTTTATCCAACTTCCAAGAGACCCAGTACTTC. Translated: CASSLSNFQETQYF.

This clone has only one observation. The chain has TRBV29-1 and TRBJ2-7, with 8 bases lining up with TRBD1. CDR1 is SQVTM, CDR2 ANQGSEA, per germline. The CDR3 runs to 16 residues. The V and J ends lost 2 bases and 2 bases, in that order; junction bases with no gene match: 11. CDR3 protein: CSVERYATGVPYEQYF. The CDR3 bases are TGCAGCGTTGAAAGGTACGCGACAGGGGTTCCCTACGAGCAGTACTTC.

The chain combines TRBV9 with TRBJ1-2; D unclear. The CDR3 is 11 residues long. Germline V gene data show CDR1 as SGDLS and CDR2 as YYNGEE. V lost 4 bases, J lost 8 bases, and 9 bases lay in between. The CDR3 bases are TGTGCCAGCAGCCCGGGCCAGGGCTACACCTTC. Translation: CASSPGQGYTF.

The rearrangement joins TRBV7-6 to TRBJ1-3, with 7 bases aligning to TRBD1. Losses at the gene ends were 1 base for V and 6 bases for J; bases not matched to a gene: 9. The CDR3 loop spans 16 amino acids. Per germline, CDR1 SGHVS and CDR2 FNYEAQ. CDR3 sequence reads: CASSLGSGTALNTIYF. Written as DNA, the CDR3 is TGTGCCAGCAGCTTAGGTTCCGGGACAGCCTTAAACACCATATATTTT.

The V and J genes are TRBV19 and TRBJ2-7; 7 nucleotides agree with TRBD1. Germline-derived CDR1 and CDR2 are LNHDA and SQIVND (reference sequence). The CDR3 totals 13 residues. V lost 3 bases to trimming and J lost 7 bases; unmatched junction nucleotides: 6. The CDR3: CASSILTGREQYF. In DNA form, the CDR3 reads TGTGCCAGTAGTATCCTGACAGGGCGAGAGCAGTACTTC.

This clone was counted once. The chain employs TRBV5-5 and TRBJ1-1; no reliable D call. The CDR3 loop spans 12 amino acids. The germline V gene encodes CDR1 SGHKS and CDR2 YYEKEE (reference sequence). V was cut by 0 bases and J by 5 bases, with 5 bases left in between. DNA of the CDR3: TGTGCCAGCAGCTTGGGAGATACTGAAGCTTTCTTT. Its translation: CASSLGDTEAFF.

This chain joins TRBV5-5 and TRBJ2-1, with D possibly TRBD2 on 6 matching bases. Germline V lookup: CDR1 SGHKS, CDR2 YYEKEE (reference sequence). The CDR3 runs 15 residues. V lost 6 bases and J lost 9, with 22 bases in between. Written as DNA, the CDR3 is TGTGCCAGCACCTACCTGGGACTCTCGGGGAGTGAGCAGTTCTTC. Encoded protein: CASTYLGLSGSEQFF.

The rearrangement joins TRBV20-1 to TRBJ2-7; D may be TRBD1 (6 bases). The CDR3 has 11 amino acids. With 5 bases removed from V and 2 bases from J, the gap between germline ends came to 7 bases. Looked up from germline, CDR1 is DFQATT and CDR2 is SNEGSKA (reference sequence). In nucleotides, the CDR3 is TGCAGTGCTCGACAGGCCTACGAGCAGTACTTC. Translation: CSARQAYEQYF.

The chain has TRBV12-5 and TRBJ1-6, with D unresolved. The CDR3 is 11 residues long. Germline V CDR1 and CDR2: LGHNT, FRNRAP. Trimming removed 4 bases at V and 13 bases at J, with 8 bases between. This CDR3 reads CASGYGFPLHF. CDR3 coding DNA: TGTGCTAGTGGTTATGGTTTCCCCCTCCACTTT.

This clone showed up just once. Written as DNA, the CDR3 is TGCGCCAGCGCAGCAGGGGTGGCAGATACGCAGTATTTT. It specifies CASAAGVADTQYF. V is TRBV10-1 and J is TRBJ2-3; D is perhaps TRBD1 (6 bases). Looked up from germline, CDR1 is WNHNN and CDR2 is SYGVQD (reference sequence). CDR3 length: 13 residues. Trimming stripped 8 bases from V and 4 bases from J, with 13 bases between.

CDR3: CASSLEGLWGYGYTF. CDR3 in DNA: TGCGCCAGCAGCTTAGAGGGGCTTTGGGGCTATGGCTACACCTTC. This chain joins TRBV5-1 and TRBJ1-2, with a tentative D call TRBD1 (5 bases). The V end was cut by 2 bases, the J end by 4 bases, with 15 bases between. CDR3 length: 15 amino acids. Germline V CDR1 and CDR2: SGHRS, YFSETQ.

This clone was seen a single time. The genes are TRBV6-5 and TRBJ2-4; a possible D gene is TRBD1 (5 bases). The germline V gene has CDR1 MNHEY and CDR2 SVGAGI. This CDR3 is 13 amino acids long. V was trimmed by 0 bases and J by 9 bases, leaving 9 bases between them. Written as DNA, the CDR3 is TGTGCCAGCAGTTACTCTTCCAGGGCCATTCAGTACTTC. Protein: CASSYSSRAIQYF.

The chain uses TRBV7-2 and TRBJ2-7; 7 positions match TRBD2. This CDR3 comprises 15 residues. J gave up 3 bases and V 4 bases, and 9 bases lay outside the gene matches. Germline CDR1 reads SGHTA; CDR2 reads FQGNSA. The CDR3 region has the DNA TGTGCCAGCAGCTCCACTGGGGGGGGACTCTACGAGCAGTACTTC. Protein: CASSSTGGGLYEQYF.

J is TRBJ2-1 and V is TRBV7-2; 9 positions agree with TRBD1. Germline V gene data show CDR1 as SGHTA and CDR2 as FQGNSA. This CDR3 is built from 15 residues. V shed 3 bases and J 5 bases; nucleotides not matched to a gene: 5. CDR3 amino acids: CASSFRDRVNNEQFF. In DNA, the CDR3 is TGTGCCAGCAGCTTCCGGGACAGGGTTAACAATGAGCAGTTCTTC.

The V and J genes are TRBV9 and TRBJ2-5; possible D gene TRBD1, 7 bases. The CDR3 loop spans 15 amino acids. The ends were cut back, 4 bases at V and 2 bases at J, with 15 bases in the middle. Germline V gene sequence: CDR1 SGDLS, CDR2 YYNGEE. CDR3 bases: TGTGCCAGCAGCCCTTTGGCAGGGGGGCAAGAGACCCAGTACTTC. This encodes CASSPLAGGQETQYF.